What follows is one T cell receptor beta chain and its context. The data stem from a study of blood T cell repertoires in COVID-19. Across the whole study: From T cells, B-cell-depleted T cells, or PBMCs came the material, which was cDNA or gDNA.

As processed by the authors: By means of reference gene primer amplification, nucleated cell counts were estimated. The protocol was immunoSEQ multiplex PCR, while the TCRdb copy is restricted to in-frame clones and leaves out a portion. For V, J and clone size, that table is used; D and trimming come from the DNA. The sample has 45,000 or so clones, approximately 87% seen once. What was sequenced was peripheral blood. The receptor's source is a human donor in a cohort sampled during active COVID-19.

CDR3 residues: CASSPLQGSETQYF. In DNA form, the CDR3 reads TGTGCCAGCTCACCTTTACAGGGATCAGAGACCCAGTACTTC. This chain connects TRBV18 to TRBJ2-5, with a possible D match to TRBD1 (6 bases). This CDR3 is 14 amino acids long. The V gene's germline CDR1 is KGHSH and CDR2 LQKENI. V was pared by 3 bases and J by 4 bases, with 12 bases between.